The clone carrying this T cell receptor (beta chain) appeared a few times. The data originate from a study of cytomegalovirus exposure and HLA in healthy donors. Germline V gene data show CDR1 as SGHNT and CDR2 as YYREEE (reference sequence). This CDR3 is 16 amino acids long. Trimming cost V 3 bases and J 0 bases, with 13 bases left between them. The PCR used 60 Vbeta and 13 Jbeta primers. The protocol was immunoSEQ multiplex PCR, while the TCRdb copy is restricted to in-frame clones and leaves out a portion. The table has about 170,000 clones, roughly 80% seen once. The V gene is TRBV5-4, the J gene TRBJ1-3; D is uncertain. Sequenced: PBMCs. The source is a female donor in good health and CMV-seronegative. The CDR3 nucleotides read TGTGCCAGCAGCTCGATCTCACAGAGCTCTGGAAACACCATATATTTT. This sequence encodes CASSSISQSSGNTIYF.